The source of this T cell receptor beta chain is a study of blood T cell repertoires in COVID-19. Across the whole study: Some COVID-19 samples were acute and others convalescent; all came from the United States, Italy and Spain. The analysed material was cDNA or gDNA that came from T cells, B-cell-depleted T cells, or PBMCs.

Data came from immunoSEQ multiplex PCR; TCRdb stores just in-frame clones and leaves some out. The profile shows roughly 52,000 clones, roughly 89% of them singletons. The CDR3 consists of 13 residues. Trimming took 5 bases from V and 3 from J, leaving 14 bases between them. CDR1 SQVTM and CDR2 ANQGSEA come from the germline V gene. While infection was still active, Seattle patients were enrolled and then followed longitudinally. The TCR sequence derives from a man aged 35 to 55 with COVID-19, enrolled during active disease. The chain carries TRBV29-1 and TRBJ2-7; D perhaps matches TRBD1 (6 bases). The sample consisted of peripheral blood. CDR3 region: CSVTPDRNYEQYF. The CDR3 coding sequence is TGCAGCGTTACCCCCGACAGGAACTACGAGCAGTACTTC.